Below are 24 T cell receptor beta chains sequenced from a single sample in a study of cytomegalovirus exposure and HLA in healthy donors (dated by TCRdb to between 2016 and 2019). Library preparation employed the immunoSEQ multiplex PCR assay. Entries here come from immuneACCESS through TCRdb and include only in-frame sequences with V and J called. Some clones fail to appear in such tables; in the studies checked, an unresolved V gene covers under half of the shortfall, and the cause of the remainder is unknown. The sample table contains fewer than 75,000 clones; only one count was recorded for around 95% of them. 1.5% to 2% of the sample is in the top ten clones. The sequencing sample was made of PBMCs. These receptors were obtained from a young woman in good health and CMV-seropositive.

The V and J genes are TRBV5-1 and TRBJ2-7; 8 bases match TRBD1. J gave up 6 bases and V 0 bases, and 11 bases lay outside the gene matches. The V gene's germline CDR1 is SGHRS and CDR2 YFSETQ. The CDR3 spans 16 residues. CDR3 residues: CASSLGTPPTGGEQYF. The DNA for the CDR3 is TGCGCCAGCAGCTTGGGTACTCCACCCACAGGGGGCGAGCAGTACTTC.

The gene calls are TRBV6-1 and TRBJ2-5; D remains ambiguous. CDR1 and CDR2 from the germline V gene are MNHNS and SASEGT. This CDR3 is built from 14 residues. V gave up 4 bases and J gave up 4 bases, with 13 bases separating them. CDR3 loop: CASSVQAISETQYF. DNA for the CDR3: TGTGCCAGCAGTGTGCAGGCTATCTCAGAGACCCAGTACTTC.

The rearrangement joins TRBV10-1 to TRBJ2-7; 8 bases are shared with TRBD1. Germline assignment: CDR1 WNHNN and CDR2 SYGVQD (reference sequence). The CDR3 loop spans 15 amino acids. The trim removed 5 bases at V and 5 bases at J, leaving 11 bases unmatched. The CDR3 loop is CASSSGQGGLDEQYF. In DNA, the CDR3 is TGCGCCAGCAGTTCTGGACAGGGTGGCCTTGACGAGCAGTACTTC.

CDR3 sequence reads: CSVDHRGRNQETQYF. CDR3 sequence (DNA): TGCAGCGTTGATCATCGCGGGAGGAACCAAGAGACCCAGTACTTC. This rearrangement joins TRBV29-1 to TRBJ2-5; 8 positions agree with TRBD2. With V trimmed by 3 bases and J by 0 bases, 6 bases remained unmatched. Germline assignment: CDR1 SQVTM and CDR2 ANQGSEA. The CDR3 contains 15 residues.

The chain couples TRBV5-1 to TRBJ2-1; D gene unclear. The CDR3 covers 12 residues. Trimming removed 0 bases from V and 6 bases from J, with 4 bases in between. Germline V gene data show CDR1 as SGHRS and CDR2 as YFSETQ. CDR3 amino acids: CASSLELNEQFF. The CDR3 DNA follows: TGCGCCAGCAGCTTGGAACTCAATGAGCAGTTCTTC. Variable domain in full (rest from reference TRBV5-1 and TRBJ2-1): KAGVTQTPRYLIKTRGQQVTLSCSPISGHRSVSWYQQTPGQGLQFLFEYFSETQRNKGNFPGRFSGRQFSNSRSEMNVSTLELGDSALYLCASSLELNEQFFGPGTRLTVL.

The chain combines TRBV6-5 with TRBJ2-7, with TRBD1 identical over 9 bases. Germline V lookup: CDR1 MNHEY, CDR2 SVGAGI. Trimming at V came to 5 bases and at J to 6 bases, leaving 5 bases not matched to a gene. The CDR3 runs 13 residues. In DNA, the CDR3 is TGTGCCAGCAGTAGGGACAGGGCGAGCGAGCAGTACTTC. Translation gives CASSRDRASEQYF.

V gene TRBV27 combines with J gene TRBJ2-5; 8 bases match TRBD2. This CDR3 is 16 amino acids long. J lost 0 bases, V lost 5 bases, and 8 bases had no gene match. Germline CDR1 and CDR2: MNHEY and SMNVEV (reference sequence). In nucleotides, the CDR3 is TGTGCCAGCAGTCGGGAGGGGCGGGCGTACCAAGAGACCCAGTACTTC. Amino acids: CASSREGRAYQETQYF.

The J gene is TRBJ2-2, the V gene TRBV11-3, with D perhaps matching TRBD1 (5 bases). Trimming removed 3 bases at V and 0 bases at J, with 11 bases between. CDR3 length: 16 residues. Germline V gene data show CDR1 as SGHNT and CDR2 as YENEEA. The DNA of the CDR3 is TGTGCCAGCAGCTTCCCGACAGCACCGAACACCGGGGAGCTGTTTTTT. Residues: CASSFPTAPNTGELFF. Using reference TRBV11-3 and TRBJ2-2 for the parts outside the CDR3, the full variable domain is EAGVVQSPRYKIIEKKQPVAFWCNPISGHNTLYWYLQNLGQGPELLIRYENEEAVDDSQLPKDRFSAERLKGVDSTLKIQPAELGDSAVYLCASSFPTAPNTGELFFGEGSRLTVL.

The V call is TRBV5-4, the J call TRBJ1-6, with 9 bases that match TRBD1. Germline V gene sequence: CDR1 SGHNT, CDR2 YYREEE (reference sequence). V lost 5 bases and J lost 7; bases outside the gene matches: 7. CDR3 length: 15 residues. CDR3 in DNA: TGTGCCAGCAGGGTCGGGACAGGGCCGAATTCACCCCTCCACTTT. It specifies CASRVGTGPNSPLHF. The entire variable domain, with the rest obtained from reference TRBV5-4 and TRBJ1-6, is as follows: ETGVTQSPTHLIKTRGQQVTLRCSSQSGHNTVSWYQQALGQGPQFIFQYYREEENGRGNFPPRFSGLQFPNYSSELNVNALELDDSALYLCASRVGTGPNSPLHFGNGTRLTVT.

The genes are TRBV13 and TRBJ2-1; 9 nucleotides match TRBD2. From germline, CDR1 is PRHDT and CDR2 FYEKMQ (reference sequence). This CDR3 region has 14 residues. V lost 8 bases, J lost 6 bases, and 8 bases stayed unmatched. The CDR3 loop is CASGIAGAPNEQFF. The CDR3 DNA reads as TGTGCCAGCGGGATAGCGGGAGCTCCCAATGAGCAGTTCTTC.

A single count supports this clone. This chain joins TRBV5-1 and TRBJ2-7, with TRBD2 matching over 8 bases. The CDR3 spans 18 residues. From germline, CDR1 is SGHRS and CDR2 YFSETQ. J lost 5 bases, V lost 4 bases, and 20 bases had no gene match. The CDR3 sequence: CASSPKGAERESSHEQYF. CDR3 bases: TGCGCCAGCAGCCCGAAAGGGGCCGAGCGGGAGTCATCCCACGAGCAGTACTTC.

This chain links TRBV19 with TRBJ1-2, with 7 bases identical to TRBD1. CDR3 length: 11 residues. In germline, CDR1 is LNHDA, CDR2 SQIVND (reference sequence). The V gene end was trimmed by 9 bases and the J gene end by 8 bases; junction bases not matched to a gene: 6. CDR3 DNA sequence: TGTGCCAGCCAGGACAGGATCGGCTACACCTTC. Residues: CASQDRIGYTF. Complete variable domain (other parts from reference TRBV19 and TRBJ1-2): DGGITQSPKYLFRKEGQNVTLSCEQNLNHDAMYWYRQDPGQGLRLIYYSQIVNDFQKGDIAEGYSVSREKKESFPLTVTSAQKNPTAFYLCASQDRIGYTFGSGTRLTVV.

V is TRBV9 and J is TRBJ2-2; TRBD1 is a possible D gene (6 bases). Germline CDR1 reads SGDLS; CDR2 reads YYNGEE. This CDR3 is 15 amino acids long. V was shortened by 4 bases and J by 2 bases, with 12 bases between the two germline ends. The CDR3 nucleotides are TGTGCCAGCAGCCCCCGGACAGACAACACCGGGGAGCTGTTTTTT. This codes for CASSPRTDNTGELFF.

The V gene is TRBV19, the J gene TRBJ1-6; D may be TRBD1 (6 bases). The CDR3 loop spans 17 amino acids. V lost 3 bases and J lost 11, with 23 bases in between. CDR1 and CDR2 (germline): LNHDA, SQIVND (reference sequence). In DNA, the CDR3 is TGTGCCAGTAGTATGTCGGCTCGGTACAGGGCTTATACACCCCTCCACTTT. Its translation: CASSMSARYRAYTPLHF.

The chain combines TRBV10-2 with TRBJ1-1; possible D gene TRBD1, 6 bases. The CDR3 extends over 11 amino acids. V was trimmed by 7 bases and J by 8 bases, leaving 11 bases between them. CDR1 WSHSY and CDR2 SAAADI come from the germline V gene. DNA of the CDR3: TGCGCCAGCACGGCAGGGGCGGAAGCTTTCTTT. Its translation: CASTAGAEAFF.

The chain has TRBV6-1 and TRBJ2-3, with D perhaps matching TRBD1 (6 bases). V was shortened by 5 bases and J by 3 bases, with 12 bases between the two germline ends. The CDR3 has 14 amino acids. Per the germline V gene, CDR1 is MNHNS and CDR2 is SASEGT. CDR3 residues: CASSRTESTDTQYF. The CDR3 nucleotides read TGTGCCAGCAGTCGGACAGAAAGTACAGATACGCAGTATTTT.

The CDR3 is CASSLLSGLGSTDTQYF. The CDR3 nucleotides are TGTGCCAGCAGCTTACTTAGCGGGTTAGGGAGCACAGATACGCAGTATTTT. The chain links TRBV7-6 to TRBJ2-3, with 7 bases fitting TRBD2. Germline lookup yields CDR1 SGHVS and CDR2 FNYEAQ. This CDR3 is built from 17 residues. V trimming: 2 bases; J trimming: 0 bases; junction bases outside the gene matches: 8.

This chain connects TRBV5-6 to TRBJ2-1; TRBD2 aligns across 8 bases. Germline V gene sequence: CDR1 SGHDT, CDR2 YYEEEE. The CDR3 has 15 residues. V gave up 1 base and J gave up 10 bases; unmatched junction bases: 10. This CDR3 reads CASSLRSGGPWEQFF. The CDR3 DNA reads as TGTGCCAGCAGCTTGCGGAGCGGGGGACCCTGGGAGCAGTTCTTC.

Concerning this clone itself: Other DNA variants within this sample encode the same CDR3. This chain connects TRBV11-3 to TRBJ1-6; 7 nucleotides agree with TRBD1. Unmatched junction bases numbered 6, after V lost 3 bases and J lost 10 bases. Germline CDR1 and CDR2: SGHNT and YENEEA. The CDR3 is 14 amino acids. The CDR3 spells CASSLTGYGSPLHF. The CDR3 DNA reads TGTGCCAGCAGCTTGACAGGGTACGGATCACCCCTCCACTTT.

The chain joins TRBV5-8 to TRBJ2-1; TRBD2 matches at 11 bases. Trimming took 4 bases from V and 7 from J; bases not matched to a gene: 10. CDR3 length equals 16 residues. Germline V gene lookup returns CDR1 SGHTS and CDR2 YDEGEE. CDR3 sequence reads: CASSPRLAGHTNEQFF. The CDR3 DNA sequence: TGTGCCAGCAGCCCCCGACTAGCGGGACACACGAATGAGCAGTTCTTC.

This clone was seen a few times. This chain joins TRBV2 and TRBJ1-1, with 9 positions matching TRBD1. V dropped 5 bases and J dropped 5; count of bases not matched to a gene: 6. CDR1 and CDR2 from the germline V gene are SNHLY and FYNNEI. This CDR3 has 14 residues. The CDR3 DNA sequence: TGTGCCAGCAGTTCAAGACAGGGGGGGACTGAAGCTTTCTTT. This encodes CASSSRQGGTEAFF.

V usage is TRBV30 and J usage is TRBJ1-1; no definite D call. Trimming cost V 1 base and J 7 bases, with 13 bases left between them. This CDR3 spans 13 amino acids. Germline V gene data show CDR1 as GTSNPN and CDR2 as SVGIG (reference sequence). CDR3 region: CAWSGQTSIEAFF. The DNA of the CDR3 is TGTGCCTGGAGTGGGCAGACTTCAATTGAAGCTTTCTTT.

The chain uses TRBV2 and TRBJ1-2; TRBD1 might be the D (5 bases). Trimming cost V 1 base and J 4 bases, with 13 bases left between them. Germline values: CDR1 SNHLY, CDR2 FYNNEI. This CDR3 has 15 amino acids. The CDR3 protein is CASSEGRQGVYGYTF. The CDR3 DNA reads TGTGCCAGCAGTGAAGGAAGGCAGGGTGTCTATGGCTACACCTTC. Based on the CDR3 plus reference TRBV2 and TRBJ1-2, the full variable domain is EPEVTQTPSHQVTQMGQEVILRCVPISNHLYFYWYRQILGQKVEFLVSFYNNEISEKSEIFDDQFSVERPDGSNFTLKIRSTKLEDSAMYFCASSEGRQGVYGYTFGSGTRLTVV.

The chain has TRBV11-3 and TRBJ1-1; a weak D match, TRBD1 (6 bases). Trimming cost V 2 bases and J 2 bases, with 9 bases left between them. The CDR3 runs 14 residues. The germline V gene has CDR1 SGHNT and CDR2 YENEEA. CDR3 residues: CASSLLRGNTEAFF. The CDR3 DNA is TGTGCCAGCAGCTTACTCAGGGGCAACACTGAAGCTTTCTTT.